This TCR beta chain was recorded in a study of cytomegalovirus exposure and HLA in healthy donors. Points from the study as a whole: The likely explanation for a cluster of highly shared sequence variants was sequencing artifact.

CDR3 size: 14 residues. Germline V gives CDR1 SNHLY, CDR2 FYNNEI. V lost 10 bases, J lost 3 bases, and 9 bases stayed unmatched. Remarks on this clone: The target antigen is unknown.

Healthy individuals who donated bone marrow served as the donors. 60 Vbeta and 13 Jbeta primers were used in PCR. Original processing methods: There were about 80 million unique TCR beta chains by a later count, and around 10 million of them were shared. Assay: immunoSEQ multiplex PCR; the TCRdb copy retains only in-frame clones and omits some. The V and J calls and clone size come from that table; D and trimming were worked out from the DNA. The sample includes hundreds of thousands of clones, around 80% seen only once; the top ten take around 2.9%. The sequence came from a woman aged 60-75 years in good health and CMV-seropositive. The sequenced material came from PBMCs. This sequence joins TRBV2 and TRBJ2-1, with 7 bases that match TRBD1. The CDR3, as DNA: TGTGCCACCCATGGGCCAGGGGGCTACAATGAGCAGTTCTTC. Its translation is CATHGPGGYNEQFF.